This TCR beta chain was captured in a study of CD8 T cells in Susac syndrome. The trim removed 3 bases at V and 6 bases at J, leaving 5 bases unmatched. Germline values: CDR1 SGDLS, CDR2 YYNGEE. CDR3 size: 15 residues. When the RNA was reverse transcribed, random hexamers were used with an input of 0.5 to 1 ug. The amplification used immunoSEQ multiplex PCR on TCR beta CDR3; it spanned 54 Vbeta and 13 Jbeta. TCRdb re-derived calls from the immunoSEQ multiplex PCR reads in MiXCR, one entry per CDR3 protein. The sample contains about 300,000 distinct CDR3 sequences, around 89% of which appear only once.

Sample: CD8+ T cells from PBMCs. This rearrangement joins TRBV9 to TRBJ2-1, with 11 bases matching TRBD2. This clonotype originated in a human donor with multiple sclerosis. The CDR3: CASSAPGTSGNEQFF. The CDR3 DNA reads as TGTGCCAGCAGCGCGCCCGGGACTAGCGGCAATGAGCAGTTCTTC.